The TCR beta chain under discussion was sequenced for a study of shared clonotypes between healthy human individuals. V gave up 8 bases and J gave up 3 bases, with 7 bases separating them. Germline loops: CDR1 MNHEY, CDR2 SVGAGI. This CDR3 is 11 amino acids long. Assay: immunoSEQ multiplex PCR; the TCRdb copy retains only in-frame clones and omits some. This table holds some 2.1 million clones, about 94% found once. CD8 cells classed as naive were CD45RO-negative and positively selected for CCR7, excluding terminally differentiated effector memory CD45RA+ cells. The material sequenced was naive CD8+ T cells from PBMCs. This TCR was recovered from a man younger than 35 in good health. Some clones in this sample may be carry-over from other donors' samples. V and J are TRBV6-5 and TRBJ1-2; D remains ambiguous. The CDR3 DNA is TGTGCCAGCGGCGCGGACTATGGCTACACCTTC. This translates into CASGADYGYTF.